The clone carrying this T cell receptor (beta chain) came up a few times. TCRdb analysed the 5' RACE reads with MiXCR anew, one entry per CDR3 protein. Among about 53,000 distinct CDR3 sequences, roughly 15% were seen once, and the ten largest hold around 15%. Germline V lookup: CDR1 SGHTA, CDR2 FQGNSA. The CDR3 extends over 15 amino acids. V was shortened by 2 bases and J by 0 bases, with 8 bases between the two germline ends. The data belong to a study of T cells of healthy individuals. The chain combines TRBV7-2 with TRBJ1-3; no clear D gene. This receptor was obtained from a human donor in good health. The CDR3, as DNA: TGTGCCAGCAGCTTAATGGCCGGCTCTGGAAACACCATATATTTT. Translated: CASSLMAGSGNTIYF. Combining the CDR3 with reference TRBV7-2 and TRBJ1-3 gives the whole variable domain GAGVSQSPSNKVTEKGKDVELRCDPISGHTALYWYRQSLGQGLEFLIYFQGNSAPDKSGLPSDRFSAERTGGSVSTLTIQRTQQEDSAVYLCASSLMAGSGNTIYFGEGSWLTVV.